What follows describes a single T cell receptor beta chain. Its antigen is not identified. This entry comes from a study of CD8 T cells in ankylosing spondylitis. Study-level results: Reports say disease-linked clones showed up significantly more in matched ankylosing spondylitis synovial fluid. Roughly eight highly homologous variants made up a TCR beta motif, and this motif appeared characteristic of ankylosing spondylitis blood. Peripheral blood held disease-linked clones only at relatively low frequency, and these were CD8+. There were earlier reports of some motif variants in reactive arthritis synovial fluid and blood.

The length of the CDR3 is 13 residues. CDR1 and CDR2 (germline): MDHEN, SYDVKM. Trimming cost V 1 base and J 10 bases, with 13 bases left between them. As the method for making TCR beta libraries, quantitative 5'-RACE with molecular barcodes was used. TCRdb re-called the 5' RACE reads through MiXCR, storing one row per CDR3 protein. This sample has fewer than 400,000 distinct CDR3 sequences, with 20% to 25% found just once. The J gene is TRBJ1-2, the V gene TRBV28; D might be TRBD1 (6 bases). The sample was blood, either unsorted or a sorted T cell fraction (not recorded which). The clonotype originates from a male donor with ankylosing spondylitis. The CDR3 nucleotides read TGTGCCAGCAGTTTATTGGCAGGGGACGACTACACCTTC. Its protein product is CASSLLAGDDYTF.